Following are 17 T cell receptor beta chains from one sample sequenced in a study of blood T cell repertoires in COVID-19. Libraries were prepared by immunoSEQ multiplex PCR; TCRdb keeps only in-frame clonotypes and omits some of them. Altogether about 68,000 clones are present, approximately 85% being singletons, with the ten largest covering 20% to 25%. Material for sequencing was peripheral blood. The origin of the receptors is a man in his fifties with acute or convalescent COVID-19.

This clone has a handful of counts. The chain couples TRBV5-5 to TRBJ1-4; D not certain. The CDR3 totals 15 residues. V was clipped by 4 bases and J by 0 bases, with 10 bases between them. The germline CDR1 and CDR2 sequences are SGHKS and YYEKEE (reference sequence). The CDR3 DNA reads TGTGCCAGCAGCCCGAAGCCTGCAACTAATGAAAAACTGTTTTTT. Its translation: CASSPKPATNEKLFF.

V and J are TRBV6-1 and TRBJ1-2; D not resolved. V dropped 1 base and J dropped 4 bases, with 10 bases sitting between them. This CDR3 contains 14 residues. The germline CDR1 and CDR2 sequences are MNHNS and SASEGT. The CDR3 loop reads CASSEGEPLYGYTF. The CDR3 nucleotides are TGTGCCAGCAGTGAAGGAGAACCGCTCTATGGCTACACCTTC.

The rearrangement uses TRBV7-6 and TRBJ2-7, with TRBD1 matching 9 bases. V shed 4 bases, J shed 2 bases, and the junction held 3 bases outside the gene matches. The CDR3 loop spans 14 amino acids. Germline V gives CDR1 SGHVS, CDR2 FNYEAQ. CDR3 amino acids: CASSYGTGPYEQYF. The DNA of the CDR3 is TGTGCCAGCAGCTATGGGACAGGGCCCTACGAGCAGTACTTC.

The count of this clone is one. The chain's CDR3 is CASSGTSGGEGTDTQYF. The CDR3 DNA reads TGTGCCAGCAGCGGCACTAGCGGGGGGGAAGGCACAGATACGCAGTATTTT. This rearrangement joins TRBV5-6 to TRBJ2-3; 13 bases line up with TRBD2. J was trimmed by 1 base and V by 4 bases; bases with no gene match: 6. The CDR3 covers 17 residues. Germline CDR1 SGHDT, CDR2 YYEEEE.

CDR3: CASSPSQGNSNQPQHF. Written as DNA, the CDR3 is TGTGCCAGCAGCCCAAGCCAGGGGAATAGCAATCAGCCCCAGCATTTT. The V and J genes are TRBV27 and TRBJ1-5; TRBD1 might be the D (6 bases). Germline-derived CDR1 and CDR2 are MNHEY and SMNVEV (reference sequence). The ends were cut back, 6 bases at V and 0 bases at J, with 15 bases in the middle. This CDR3 is built from 16 residues.

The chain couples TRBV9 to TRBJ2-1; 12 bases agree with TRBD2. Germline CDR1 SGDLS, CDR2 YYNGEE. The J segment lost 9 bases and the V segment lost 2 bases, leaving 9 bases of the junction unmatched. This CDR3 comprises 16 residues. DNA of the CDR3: TGTGCCAGCAGCGTTATGACTAGCGGGGGCCGCGGTGAGCAGTTCTTC. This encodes CASSVMTSGGRGEQFF.

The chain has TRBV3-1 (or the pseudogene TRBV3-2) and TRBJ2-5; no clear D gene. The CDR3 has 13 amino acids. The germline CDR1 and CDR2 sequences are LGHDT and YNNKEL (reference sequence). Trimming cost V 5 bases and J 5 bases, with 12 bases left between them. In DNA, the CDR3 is TGTGCCAGCAGCGTGCGTCCTCGGGAGACCCAGTACTTC. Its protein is CASSVRPRETQYF.

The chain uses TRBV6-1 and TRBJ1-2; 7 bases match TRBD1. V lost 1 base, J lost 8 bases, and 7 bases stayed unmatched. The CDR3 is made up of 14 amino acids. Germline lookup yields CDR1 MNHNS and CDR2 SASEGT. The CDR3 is CASSEVQGGGGYTF. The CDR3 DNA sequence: TGTGCCAGCAGTGAAGTTCAGGGGGGTGGAGGCTACACCTTC.

The CDR3 region has the DNA TGTGCCAGCAGACCTTTTTCAGGGGTGGGTGAAAAACTGTTTTTT. Residues: CASRPFSGVGEKLFF. The rearrangement uses TRBV27 and TRBJ1-4; the D gene is possibly TRBD1 (6 bases). Trimming left V 6 bases short and J 7 bases short, with 18 bases between. This CDR3 is built from 15 residues. The germline V gene encodes CDR1 MNHEY and CDR2 SMNVEV (reference sequence).

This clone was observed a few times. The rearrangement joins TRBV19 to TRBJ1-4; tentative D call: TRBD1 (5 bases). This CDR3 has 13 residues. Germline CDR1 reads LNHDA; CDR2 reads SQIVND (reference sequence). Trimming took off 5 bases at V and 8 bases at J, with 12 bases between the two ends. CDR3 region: CASSQNQGEKLFF. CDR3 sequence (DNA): TGTGCCAGTAGTCAAAATCAGGGCGAAAAACTGTTTTTT.

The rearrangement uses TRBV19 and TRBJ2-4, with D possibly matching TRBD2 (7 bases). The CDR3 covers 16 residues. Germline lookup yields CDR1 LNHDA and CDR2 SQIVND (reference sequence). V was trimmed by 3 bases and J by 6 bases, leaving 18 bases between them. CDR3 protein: CASSMDWGGLRNIQYF. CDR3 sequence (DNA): TGTGCCAGTAGTATGGACTGGGGGGGCCTGAGAAACATTCAGTACTTC.

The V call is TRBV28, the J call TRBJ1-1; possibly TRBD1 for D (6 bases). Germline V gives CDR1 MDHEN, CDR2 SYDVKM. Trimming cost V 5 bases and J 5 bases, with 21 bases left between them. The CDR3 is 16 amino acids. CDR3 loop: CASSRLGETGGTEAFF. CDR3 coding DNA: TGTGCCAGCAGTCGTTTGGGTGAGACAGGTGGGACTGAAGCTTTCTTT.

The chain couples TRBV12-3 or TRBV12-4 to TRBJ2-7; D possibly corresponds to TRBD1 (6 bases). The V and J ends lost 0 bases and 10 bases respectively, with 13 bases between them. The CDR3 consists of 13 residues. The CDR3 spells CASSLAGAQGQYF. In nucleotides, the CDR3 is TGTGCCAGCAGTTTAGCAGGGGCACAGGGTCAGTACTTC.

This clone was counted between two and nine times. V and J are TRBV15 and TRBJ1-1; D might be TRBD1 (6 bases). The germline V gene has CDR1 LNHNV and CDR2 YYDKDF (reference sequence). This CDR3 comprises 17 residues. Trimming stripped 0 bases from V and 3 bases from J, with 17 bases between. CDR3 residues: CATSRENYRVGDTEAFF. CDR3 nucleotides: TGTGCCACCAGCAGAGAGAATTACAGGGTAGGGGACACTGAAGCTTTCTTT.

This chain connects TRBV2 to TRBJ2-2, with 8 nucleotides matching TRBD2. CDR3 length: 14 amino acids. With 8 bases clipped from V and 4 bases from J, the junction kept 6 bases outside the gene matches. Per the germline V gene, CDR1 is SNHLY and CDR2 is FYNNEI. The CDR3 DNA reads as TGTGCCAGCGGTCTGGGACTAGGCACCGGGGAGCTGTTTTTT. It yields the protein CASGLGLGTGELFF.

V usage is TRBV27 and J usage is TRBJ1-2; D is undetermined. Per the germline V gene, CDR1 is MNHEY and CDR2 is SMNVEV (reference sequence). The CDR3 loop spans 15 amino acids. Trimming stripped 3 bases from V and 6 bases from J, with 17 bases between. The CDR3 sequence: CASSLSLGGKNGYTF. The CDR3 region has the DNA TGTGCCAGCAGTTTGTCCCTCGGAGGGAAGAATGGCTACACCTTC.

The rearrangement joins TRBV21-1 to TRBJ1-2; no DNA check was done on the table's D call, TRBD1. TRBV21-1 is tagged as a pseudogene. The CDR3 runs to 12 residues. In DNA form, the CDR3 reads TGTGCCAGCAGCTTCCGGACATTAGGCTACACCTTC. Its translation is CASSFRTLGYTF.